This T cell receptor (beta chain) was sequenced for a study of CD8+CD57+ T cells in acquired aplastic anemia. To note about this clonotype: Its target is unknown.

This CDR3 comprises 15 residues. Germline CDR1 and CDR2: LNHDA and SQIVND (reference sequence). After removal of 5 bases from V and 5 bases from J, the junction contained 6 bases not matched to a gene. Template material for TCR beta VDJ and CDR3 profiling consisted of genomic DNA. TCRdb reprocessed the reads with MiXCR, giving one entry per CDR3 protein. The sample consists of around 180,000 distinct CDR3 sequences, around three fifths of them appearing once. General observations from the study: The study identified roughly 29 CD8+ CDR3 sequences shared by patients and controls. Simpson's diversity of CD8+ cells was not significantly different in patients compared with controls.

The sequenced sample consisted of sorted CD4+, CD8+, or CD8+CD57+ T cells (not recorded which) from PBMCs. This chain links TRBV19 with TRBJ2-1; 10 nucleotides align to TRBD1. The clonotype was recovered from a human donor with severe aplastic anemia or a healthy control (not recorded which). CDR3 DNA sequence: TGTGCCAGTAGTGAAGCCGGGACAGGGGACAATGAGCAGTTCTTC. This translates into CASSEAGTGDNEQFF.